These 25 T cell receptor beta chains came from one sample sequenced in a study of immune heterogeneity within non-small cell lung tumors. For the TCR beta CDR3, multiplex PCR with 32 V and 13 J primers performed the amplification. A single record per CDR3 protein comes from TCRdb applying MiXCR to the multiplex PCR reads. Of 10,000 to 15,000 distinct CDR3 sequences listed, 23% were seen once; the top ten hold roughly 13%. Template material comprised bulk tumor genomic DNA at approximately 540 ng per sample. Multiple widely separated biopsies were taken from each primary tumor at surgery. The patients were newly diagnosed with non-small cell lung cancer, had not been treated, and had curative surgery. The material sequenced was lung tumor tissue. The receptors were sampled from a man aged 45-65 years with non-small cell lung cancer.

This chain links TRBV14 with TRBJ2-1; a possible D gene is TRBD2 (5 bases). V lost 8 bases, J lost 3 bases, and 11 bases lay in between. Germline lookup yields CDR1 SGHDN and CDR2 FVKESK. This CDR3 region has 13 residues. The CDR3 is CASRNRDYNEQFF. DNA of the CDR3: TGTGCCAGCCGAAACCGGGACTACAATGAGCAGTTCTTC.

The gene calls are TRBV5-1 and TRBJ2-1; D is perhaps TRBD1 or TRBD2 (5 bases each). Trimming cost V 4 bases and J 7 bases, with 18 bases left between them. This CDR3 spans 15 amino acids. Germline V gives CDR1 SGHRS, CDR2 YFSETQ. The CDR3 coding sequence is TGCGCCAGCAGCGTAGAAGGGACGTCGAGGAATGAGCAGTTCTTC. Protein sequence: CASSVEGTSRNEQFF.

Of note for this clonotype: This sequence may be a read error, since a much larger clone differs from it by one base. The gene calls are TRBV7-9 and TRBJ2-5; D is unresolved. CDR3 length: 14 amino acids. Germline V lookup: CDR1 SEHNR, CDR2 FQNEAQ (reference sequence). The CDR3 sequence: CASSFFERRETRYF. In nucleotides, the CDR3 is TGTGCCAGCAGCTTTTTTGAGCGACGAGAGACCCGGTACTTC.

By proportion, this clonotype is medium-sized. The J gene is TRBJ1-2, the V gene TRBV28, with 12 bases aligning to TRBD1. Germline V lookup: CDR1 MDHEN, CDR2 SYDVKM. Trimming cost V 6 bases and J 0 bases; bases outside gene matches: 11. The CDR3 length is 18 residues. As DNA, the CDR3 is TGTGCCAGCAGCACTACCTCCGGGACAGGGGGCCCTAACTATGGCTACACCTTC. Residues: CASSTTSGTGGPNYGYTF.

Concerning this clonotype itself: A read error may account for a junction end that differs from germline. The CDR3 DNA reads TGTGCCAGCAGCTTAGACGTCGCCCCGTCCTACGGGCAGTACTTT. It translates to CASSLDVAPSYGQYF. The V call is TRBV7-6, the J call TRBJ2-7, with D uncertain. The CDR3 spans 15 residues. The V gene's germline CDR1 is SGHVS and CDR2 FNYEAQ. The full variable domain, completed using reference TRBV7-6 and TRBJ2-7, is GAGVSQSPRYKVTKRGQDVALRCDPISGHVSLYWYRQALGQGPEFLTYFNYEAQQDKSGLPNDRFSAERPEGSISTLTIQRTEQRDSAMYRCASSLDVAPSYGQYFGPGTRLTVT.

In this sample, this clonotype turned up many times. CDR3 nucleotide sequence: TGTGCCAGCAGCCCCCAAGGGGGAATGTACTATGGCTACACCTTC. Translating gives CASSPQGGMYYGYTF. This chain joins TRBV7-8 and TRBJ1-2; weak D call: TRBD1 (6 bases). V was shortened by 5 bases and J by 3 bases, with 16 bases between the two germline ends. Germline V lookup: CDR1 SGHVS, CDR2 FQNEAQ. The length of the CDR3 is 15 residues.

By its share, this clonotype is medium-sized. The rearrangement joins TRBV6-1 to TRBJ1-6; a weak D match, TRBD1 (6 bases). The germline V and J ends were trimmed by 5 bases and 9 bases, with 17 bases remaining between them. The CDR3 is made up of 15 amino acids. Per germline, CDR1 MNHNS and CDR2 SASEGT. CDR3 amino acids: CASSSSGEGGSPLHF. Here the CDR3 DNA reads TGTGCCAGCAGTTCGTCAGGGGAGGGAGGTTCACCCCTCCACTTT.

The chain has TRBV7-3 and TRBJ2-2, with 9 positions matching TRBD2. Losses at the gene ends were 5 bases for V and 4 bases for J; bases not matched to a gene: 8. The CDR3 loop spans 16 amino acids. Looked up from germline, CDR1 is SGHTA and CDR2 is FQGTGA. This CDR3 is CASSPLSGRGTGELFF. The CDR3 region has the DNA TGTGCCAGCAGCCCTCTTAGCGGGAGAGGCACCGGGGAGCTGTTTTTT.

The V and J genes are TRBV7-9 and TRBJ2-1; D is unresolved. The CDR3 spans 14 residues. Trimming took off 3 bases at V and 8 bases at J, with 14 bases between the two ends. Germline V gives CDR1 SEHNR, CDR2 FQNEAQ (reference sequence). This CDR3 reads CASSLGHGSDEQFF. CDR3 coding DNA: TGTGCCAGCAGCTTGGGCCATGGTTCCGATGAGCAGTTCTTC. The full variable domain, with the rest looked up from reference TRBV7-9 and TRBJ2-1, is DTGVSQNPRHKITKRGQNVTFRCDPISEHNRLYWYRQTLGQGPEFLTYFQNEAQLEKSRLLSDRFSAERPKGSFSTLEIQRTEQGDSAMYLCASSLGHGSDEQFFGPGTRLTVL.

About this clonotype: A much bigger clone sits one base away, suggesting this may be a read error. V gene TRBV7-3 combines with J gene TRBJ2-7; TRBD2 aligns across 7 bases. Unmatched junction bases numbered 9, after V lost 3 bases and J lost 4 bases. Germline V lookup: CDR1 SGHTA, CDR2 FQGTGA. The CDR3 runs 15 residues. The CDR3 nucleotides are TGTGCCAGCAGCTTGATGGGGGGGATGACTTACGAGCAGTACTTC. Residues: CASSLMGGMTYEQYF.

Relative to its sample, this clonotype is medium-sized. J is TRBJ2-7 and V is TRBV6-1, with 9 bases identical to TRBD1. CDR3 size: 15 residues. The germline gives CDR1 MNHNS, CDR2 SASEGT. V shed 6 bases, J shed 1 base, and the junction held 7 bases outside the gene matches. The CDR3 DNA reads TGTGCCAGCAGGAGAGGGACAGGGAAGTCCTACGAGCAGTACTTC. It encodes CASRRGTGKSYEQYF.

This clonotype ranks as large (0.1 to 1%). This chain connects TRBV7-8 to TRBJ1-4; TRBD1 might be the D (6 bases). The CDR3 spans 14 residues. The V gene lost 1 base and the J gene lost 6 bases, with 9 bases spanning the gap. Germline assignment: CDR1 SGHVS and CDR2 FQNEAQ. As DNA, the CDR3 is TGTGCCAGCAGCTTAGTTGCAGGGGATGAAAAACTGTTTTTT. This gives the protein CASSLVAGDEKLFF.

This clonotype was counted ten times or more. The CDR3 DNA is TGTGCCAGCAGGCCCACGGACAGGGGATGCGAGCAGTACTTC. It specifies CASRPTDRGCEQYF. The rearrangement joins TRBV6-1 to TRBJ2-7; the match to TRBD1 covers 9 bases. Germline CDR1 reads MNHNS; CDR2 reads SASEGT. This CDR3 is 14 amino acids long. V gave up 6 bases and J gave up 6 bases; unmatched junction bases: 9.

To note about this clonotype: It may be a read error: a sequence one base away is much more abundant. The V gene is TRBV20-1, the J gene TRBJ2-5; D is unresolved. This CDR3 comprises 14 residues. Trimming left V 5 bases short and J 4 bases short, with 17 bases between. Per the germline V gene, CDR1 is DFQATT and CDR2 is SNEGSKA (reference sequence). In DNA form, the CDR3 reads TGCAGTGCTGATCGGGTGGGCCAGGCAGAGACCCAGTACTTC. It is translated as CSADRVGQAETQYF.

On this clonotype itself: A much larger clone lies one base from this, so it may be a read error. The V call is TRBV10-2, the J call TRBJ2-3; 8 nucleotides agree with TRBD1. From germline, CDR1 is WSHSY and CDR2 SAAADI. CDR3 length equals 14 residues. The CDR3 bases are TGCGCCAGCAATTTGGCAGGGGGCACAGATACGCGGTATTTT. Translating gives CASNLAGGTDTRYF.

This clonotype is deemed medium-sized. J is TRBJ1-3 and V is TRBV30; D not certain. The CDR3 extends over 12 amino acids. Germline V gene sequence: CDR1 GTSNPN, CDR2 SVGIG (reference sequence). The V end lost 4 bases, the J end lost 1 base, and 5 bases lay between the germline ends. The chain's CDR3 is CAWKASGNTIYF. The CDR3 coding sequence is TGTGCCTGGAAGGCTTCTGGAAACACCATATATTTT.

This clonotype is termed medium-sized. The V gene is TRBV5-1, the J gene TRBJ2-7; the D gene is possibly TRBD2 (5 bases). V lost 1 base and J lost 5, with 25 bases in between. This CDR3 comprises 18 residues. Germline V lookup: CDR1 SGHRS, CDR2 YFSETQ. The CDR3 region has the DNA TGCGCCAGCAGCTTGTTGGGGTTGTTAGGCCGCCGGGATGACGAGCAGTACTTC. Protein: CASSLLGLLGRRDDEQYF.

This clonotype is categorized as medium-sized. An end of the junction differs from the germline gene, which may be a read error. The chain combines TRBV28 with TRBJ2-7; 9 nucleotides match TRBD2. This CDR3 is 14 amino acids long. Germline lookup yields CDR1 MDHEN and CDR2 SYDVKM. CDR3 nucleotides: TGTGCCAGCAGTACACCAGGAGGGACTAGCCTACCGAACTTC. Translated: CASSTPGGTSLPNF.

This clonotype appeared a few times. This CDR3 is CASSVHPGQGLFGELFF. CDR3 nucleotide sequence: TGTGCCAGCAGCGTCCATCCGGGACAGGGTCTATTCGGGGAGCTGTTTTTT. The chain is built from TRBV9 and TRBJ2-2, with 9 positions matching TRBD1. This CDR3 is 17 amino acids long. Trimming cost V 2 bases and J 7 bases; bases outside gene matches: 12. Germline CDR1 SGDLS, CDR2 YYNGEE.

Within the sample, this clonotype is medium-sized. The rearrangement links TRBV28 to TRBJ1-5; D not resolved. The V end lost 6 bases, the J end lost 6 bases, and 9 bases lay between the germline ends. Germline CDR1 reads MDHEN; CDR2 reads SYDVKM. This CDR3 spans 12 amino acids. CDR3 sequence (DNA): TGTGCCAGCAGCCCTCCGAGTCAGCCCCAGCATTTT. Translated, it gives CASSPPSQPQHF.

This clonotype was seen many times. The chain is built from TRBV15 and TRBJ2-7, with 9 nucleotides matching TRBD1. The CDR3 extends over 15 amino acids. Germline V gene data show CDR1 as LNHNV and CDR2 as YYDKDF (reference sequence). With 0 bases clipped from V and 6 bases from J, the junction kept 6 bases outside the gene matches. The CDR3 DNA reads as TGTGCCACCAGCAGAGATCTGGGGACAGGGAGCGAGCAGTACTTC. This codes for CATSRDLGTGSEQYF.

By frequency in the sample, this clonotype is medium-sized. This chain connects TRBV20-1 to TRBJ1-2; a weak D match, TRBD1 (6 bases). The CDR3 has 16 amino acids. V was pared by 4 bases and J by 0 bases, with 18 bases between. Germline V gene data show CDR1 as DFQATT and CDR2 as SNEGSKA (reference sequence). CDR3 amino acids: CSAILQGRNANYGYTF. CDR3 DNA sequence: TGCAGTGCTATTTTGCAGGGGCGTAATGCTAACTATGGCTACACCTTC.

This clonotype was counted ten times or more. The chain carries TRBV18 and TRBJ2-3; D assignment may be TRBD1 or TRBD2 (5 bases each). The germline CDR1 and CDR2 sequences are KGHSH and LQKENI. The CDR3 covers 14 residues. The V end lost 3 bases, the J end lost 4 bases, and 11 bases lay between the germline ends. CDR3 region: CASSPRQGADTQYF. Written as DNA, the CDR3 is TGTGCCAGCTCACCTAGGCAGGGAGCAGATACGCAGTATTTT. The complete variable domain, with remaining parts taken from reference TRBV18 and TRBJ2-3, reads NAGVMQNPRHLVRRRGQEARLRCSPMKGHSHVYWYRQLPEEGLKFMVYLQKENIIDESGMPKERFSAEFPKEGPSILRIQQVVRGDSAAYFCASSPRQGADTQYFGPGTRLTVL.

Note on this clonotype: This may stem from a read error, because a much larger clone lies one nucleotide away. This chain uses TRBV5-1 with TRBJ2-7, with D perhaps TRBD1 (6 bases). This CDR3 region has 15 residues. The V and J ends lost 3 bases and 1 base respectively, with 14 bases between them. The germline V gene encodes CDR1 SGHRS and CDR2 YFSETQ. This CDR3 reads CASSWQGSASYEQYF. The CDR3 nucleotides are TGCGCCAGCAGCTGGCAGGGGTCGGCTTCCTACGAGCAGTACTTC.

A word on this clonotype: Possible read error: a much larger clone is one base away. The chain has TRBV28 and TRBJ1-1; no reliable D call. Germline values: CDR1 MDHEN, CDR2 SYDVKM. The CDR3 spans 11 residues. The CDR3 DNA reads as TGTTCCAGCAGTACCGTAATGGAAGCTTTCTTT. Its translation is CSSSTVMEAFF.